Each of the 21 T cell receptor beta chains below was sequenced from the same sample in a study of T-cell reconstitution after alpha-beta-depleted transplantation in children. A TCRbeta library incorporating unique molecular identifiers was prepared. Via MiXCR, TCRdb re-called the PCR reads, giving one row per CDR3 protein. The sample consists of approximately 85,000 distinct CDR3 sequences, about a sixth of them appearing once. This specimen was PBMCs, mostly from graft donor cells, taken 180 days after TCRalphabeta/CD19-depleted stem cell transplant. The receptors stem from a male patient between 2 and 9 years old who had a stem cell transplant for acute lymphoblastic leukemia, so the T cells may come from the graft donor.

The V gene is TRBV6-5, the J gene TRBJ1-2; no clear D. In germline, CDR1 is MNHEY, CDR2 SVGAGI. The V end lost 0 bases, the J end lost 4 bases, and 15 bases lay between the germline ends. The CDR3 length is 16 residues. CDR3 coding DNA: TGTGCCAGCAGTTACTCGATATTTTCAGCGACCTATGGCTACACCTTC. This codes for CASSYSIFSATYGYTF.

The chain recombines TRBV10-3 with TRBJ1-3; D remains unclear. The CDR3 spans 14 residues. The V gene lost 6 bases and the J gene lost 1 base, with 10 bases spanning the gap. The germline gives CDR1 ENHRY, CDR2 SYGVKD. The CDR3 DNA reads as TGTGCCATCAGCCCCCCAGCTTCTGGAAACACCATATATTTT. Residues: CAISPPASGNTIYF.

This chain uses TRBV5-6 with TRBJ1-5, with TRBD1 matching over 8 bases. This CDR3 spans 15 amino acids. Unmatched junction bases numbered 2, after V lost 0 bases and J lost 3 bases. CDR1 is SGHDT, CDR2 YYEEEE, per germline. DNA for the CDR3: TGTGCCAGCAGCTTGGGACAGGGGAACAATCAGCCCCAGCATTTT. It specifies CASSLGQGNNQPQHF.

The table lists this clonotype with many counts. This sequence joins TRBV5-1 and TRBJ2-2, with D perhaps matching TRBD1 or TRBD2 (5 bases each). CDR3 length: 16 residues. The V and J ends lost 4 bases and 4 bases respectively, with 17 bases between them. Germline values: CDR1 SGHRS, CDR2 YFSETQ. The CDR3 DNA is TGCGCCAGCAGCATCTCTCCCGGGACCGCCACCGGGGAGCTGTTTTTT. It translates to CASSISPGTATGELFF.

The V and J genes are TRBV6-5 and TRBJ1-2, with D unclear. Trimming stripped 2 bases from V and 4 bases from J, with 11 bases between. Germline V CDR1 and CDR2: MNHEY, SVGAGI. CDR3 length: 14 amino acids. CDR3 coding DNA: TGTGCCAGCAGTTACCCGACCGAGTTCTATGGCTACACCTTC. It encodes CASSYPTEFYGYTF.

This clonotype was counted at least ten times. V and J are TRBV20-1 and TRBJ1-2; D might be TRBD1 (6 bases). The CDR3 has 15 amino acids. V lost 4 bases to trimming and J lost 7 bases, with 22 bases between them. In germline, CDR1 is DFQATT, CDR2 SNEGSKA (reference sequence). The chain's CDR3 is CSATPGGGDSLGYTF. The CDR3 coding sequence is TGCAGTGCTACTCCTGGAGGGGGAGATTCCCTTGGCTACACCTTC.

J is TRBJ1-1 and V is TRBV10-3; the match to TRBD1 covers 7 bases. V dropped 4 bases and J dropped 1; count of bases not matched to a gene: 12. Germline V lookup: CDR1 ENHRY, CDR2 SYGVKD. The length of the CDR3 is 17 residues. CDR3 region: CAISGRTGSSGNTEAFF. The DNA for the CDR3 is TGTGCCATCAGTGGAAGGACAGGTTCGAGTGGGAACACTGAAGCTTTCTTT.

This clonotype was observed a few times. The CDR3 region is CAHKPIRTGQNTEAFF. Written as DNA, the CDR3 is TGTGCCCACAAACCGATTCGGACAGGCCAGAACACTGAAGCTTTCTTT. This chain uses TRBV30 with TRBJ1-1; 7 bases match TRBD1. The J segment lost 1 base and the V segment lost 8 bases, leaving 16 bases of the junction unmatched. This CDR3 spans 16 amino acids. Germline lookup yields CDR1 GTSNPN and CDR2 SVGIG (reference sequence).

This clonotype was observed a handful of times. This rearrangement joins TRBV3-1 to TRBJ2-7; D is ambiguous. The length of the CDR3 is 11 residues. V lost 2 bases to trimming and J lost 6 bases, with 5 bases between them. Germline lookup yields CDR1 LGHDT and CDR2 YNNKEL (reference sequence). This CDR3 is CASSQSSEQYF. DNA of the CDR3: TGTGCCAGCAGCCAAAGCTCCGAGCAGTACTTC.

The V call is TRBV7-8, the J call TRBJ2-3; 7 nucleotides align to TRBD2. Germline assignment: CDR1 SGHVS and CDR2 FQNEAQ. The CDR3 length is 16 residues. The J segment lost 1 base and the V segment lost 6 bases, leaving 10 bases of the junction unmatched. Written as DNA, the CDR3 is TGTGCCAGCAGTCACTTGGGGGGGGACCGCACAGATACGCAGTATTTT. It specifies CASSHLGGDRTDTQYF.

This clonotype appeared once. The rearrangement uses TRBV7-6 and TRBJ2-5; no reliable D call. V lost 5 bases and J lost 3, with 10 bases in between. Germline CDR1 and CDR2: SGHVS and FNYEAQ. This CDR3 contains 13 residues. The CDR3 nucleotides are TGTGCCAGCAGCCGTCATTGGGAAGAGACCCAGTACTTC. It translates to CASSRHWEETQYF.

This clonotype has just a few counts. The J gene is TRBJ2-7, the V gene TRBV6-1, with TRBD1 as a possible D gene (6 bases). V shed 8 bases and J shed 0 bases, with 17 bases lying between them. The germline V gene has CDR1 MNHNS and CDR2 SASEGT. This CDR3 comprises 15 residues. CDR3 loop: CASRPTGPYSYEQYF. As DNA, the CDR3 is TGTGCCAGCCGACCTACAGGGCCCTACTCCTACGAGCAGTACTTC.

This clonotype has a count of ten or more. V is TRBV12-3 or TRBV12-4 and J is TRBJ1-2; D is uncertain. The CDR3 has 12 residues. The V end lost 3 bases, the J end lost 3 bases, and 5 bases lay between the germline ends. The CDR3 coding sequence is TGTGCCAGCAGTTTGGCGGACTATGGCTACACCTTC. This sequence encodes CASSLADYGYTF.

This clonotype was seen a few times. The rearrangement joins TRBV18 to TRBJ1-1; D unclear. CDR1 KGHSH and CDR2 LQKENI come from the germline V gene. The V gene lost 6 bases and the J gene lost 1 base, with 9 bases spanning the gap. The CDR3 spans 13 residues. Here the CDR3 DNA reads TGTGCCAGCTCGGCAGCCTCGAACACTGAAGCTTTCTTT. Amino acid sequence: CASSAASNTEAFF.

This chain joins TRBV4-3 and TRBJ2-7; 10 bases are a match to TRBD2. J lost 10 bases, V lost 1 base, and 13 bases had no gene match. CDR1 and CDR2 from the germline V gene are LGHNA and YSLEER. This CDR3 contains 16 residues. The CDR3 loop is CASSQAPGTSVFVQYF. Written as DNA, the CDR3 is TGCGCCAGCAGCCAAGCACCCGGGACTAGCGTGTTCGTTCAGTACTTC.

This clonotype was counted only a few times. V usage is TRBV6-1 and J usage is TRBJ1-1, with 8 nucleotides matching TRBD1. Looked up from germline, CDR1 is MNHNS and CDR2 is SASEGT. Trimming cost V 6 bases and J 0 bases; bases outside gene matches: 3. The CDR3 length is 14 residues. The CDR3 reads CASRRGQVNTEAFF. CDR3 bases: TGTGCCAGCAGGAGGGGACAGGTGAACACTGAAGCTTTCTTT.

The chain joins TRBV18 to TRBJ2-7, with 11 bases fitting TRBD1. V lost 3 bases and J lost 0; bases outside the gene matches: 4. Germline values: CDR1 KGHSH, CDR2 LQKENI. This CDR3 has 16 residues. Written as DNA, the CDR3 is TGTGCCAGCTCACCGCGAGGGACAGGGGGCTCCTACGAGCAGTACTTC. Translation: CASSPRGTGGSYEQYF.

Comments on this clonotype: A read error may produce the germline difference seen at one junction end. CDR3 sequence reads: CARRKGYRGTSSYNEQFF. DNA for the CDR3: TGTGCCCGCAGGAAGGGATATCGGGGAACGAGCTCCTACAATGAGCAGTTCTTC. The chain joins TRBV2 to TRBJ2-1, with D maybe TRBD2 (5 bases). The CDR3 runs 18 residues. The V gene's germline CDR1 is SNHLY and CDR2 FYNNEI.

Turning to this clonotype: At one end, the junction sequence differs from germline, possibly due to a read error. This CDR3 is CASSLGQGTFSYKQYF. The CDR3 coding sequence is TGTGCCAGCAGTCTCGGGCAGGGTACCTTCTCCTACAAGCAGTACTTC. The chain has TRBV27 and TRBJ2-7, with D possibly being TRBD1 (5 bases). Looked up from germline, CDR1 is MNHEY and CDR2 is SMNVEV (reference sequence). This CDR3 is built from 16 residues.

This clonotype was observed a few times. The genes are TRBV18 and TRBJ1-2, with D possibly TRBD1 on 6 matching bases. Germline V gives CDR1 KGHSH, CDR2 LQKENI. Trimming removed 0 bases from V and 5 bases from J, with 7 bases in between. This CDR3 contains 13 residues. DNA of the CDR3: TGTGCCAGCTCACCACCGGGACAATATGGCTACACCTTC. Protein: CASSPPGQYGYTF.

This clonotype has only a few counts. This rearrangement joins TRBV5-1 to TRBJ1-2; D might be TRBD1 (6 bases). The CDR3 length is 13 residues. The V end lost 0 bases, the J end lost 10 bases, and 13 bases lay between the germline ends. Germline V gene sequence: CDR1 SGHRS, CDR2 YFSETQ. CDR3 nucleotide sequence: TGCGCCAGCAGCTTGGGACAGGTGGAGGACTACACCTTC. Amino acid sequence: CASSLGQVEDYTF.